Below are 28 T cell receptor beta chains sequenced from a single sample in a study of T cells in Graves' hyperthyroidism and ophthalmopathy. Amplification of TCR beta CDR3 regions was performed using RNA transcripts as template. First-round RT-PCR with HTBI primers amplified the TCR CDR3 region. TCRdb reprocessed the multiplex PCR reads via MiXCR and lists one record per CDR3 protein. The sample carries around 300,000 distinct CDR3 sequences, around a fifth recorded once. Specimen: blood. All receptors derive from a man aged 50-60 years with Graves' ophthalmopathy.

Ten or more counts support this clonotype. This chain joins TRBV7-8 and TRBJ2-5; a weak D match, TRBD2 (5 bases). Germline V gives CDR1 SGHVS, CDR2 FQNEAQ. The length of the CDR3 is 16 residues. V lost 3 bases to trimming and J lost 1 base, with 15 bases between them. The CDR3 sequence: CASSLGSGNVQETQYF. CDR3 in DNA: TGTGCCAGCAGCTTGGGCTCGGGAAACGTCCAAGAGACCCAGTACTTC. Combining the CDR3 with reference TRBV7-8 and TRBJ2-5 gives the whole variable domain GAGVSQSPRYKVAKRGQDVALRCDPISGHVSLFWYQQALGQGPEFLTYFQNEAQLDKSGLPSDRFFAERPEGSVSTLKIQRTQQEDSAVYLCASSLGSGNVQETQYFGPGTRLLVL.

This chain's CDR3 is CASSLGLAGGFGADTQYF. The DNA of the CDR3 is TGTGCCAGCAGCTTGGGACTAGCGGGGGGGTTCGGGGCAGATACGCAGTATTTT. This chain uses TRBV7-2 with TRBJ2-3, with TRBD2 identical over 16 bases. J was trimmed by 4 bases and V by 3 bases; bases with no gene match: 7. There are 18 residues in the CDR3. The germline CDR1 and CDR2 sequences are SGHTA and FQGNSA. The full variable domain, with the rest looked up from reference TRBV7-2 and TRBJ2-3, is GAGVSQSPSNKVTEKGKDVELRCDPISGHTALYWYRQSLGQGLEFLIYFQGNSAPDKSGLPSDRFSAERTGGSVSTLTIQRTQQEDSAVYLCASSLGLAGGFGADTQYFGPGTRLTVL.

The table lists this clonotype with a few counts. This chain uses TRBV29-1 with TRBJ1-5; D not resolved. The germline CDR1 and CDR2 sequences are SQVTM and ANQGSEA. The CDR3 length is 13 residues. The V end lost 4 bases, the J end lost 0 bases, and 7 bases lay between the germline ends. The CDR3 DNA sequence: TGCAGCGTTGCTGAAAATAGCAATCAGCCCCAGCATTTT. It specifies CSVAENSNQPQHF.

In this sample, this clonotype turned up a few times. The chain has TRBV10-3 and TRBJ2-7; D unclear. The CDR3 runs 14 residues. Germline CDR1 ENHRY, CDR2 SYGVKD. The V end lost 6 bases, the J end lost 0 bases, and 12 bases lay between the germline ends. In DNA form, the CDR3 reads TGTGCCATCAGGTTCCAACAGACCTCCTACGAGCAGTACTTC. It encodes CAIRFQQTSYEQYF.

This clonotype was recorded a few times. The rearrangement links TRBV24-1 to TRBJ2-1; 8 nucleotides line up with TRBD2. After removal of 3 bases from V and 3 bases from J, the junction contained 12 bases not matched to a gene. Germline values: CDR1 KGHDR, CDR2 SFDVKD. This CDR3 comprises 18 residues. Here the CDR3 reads CATSDQNRAGVLYNEQFF. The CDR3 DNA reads TGTGCCACCAGTGATCAGAACCGAGCGGGAGTTCTCTACAATGAGCAGTTCTTC.

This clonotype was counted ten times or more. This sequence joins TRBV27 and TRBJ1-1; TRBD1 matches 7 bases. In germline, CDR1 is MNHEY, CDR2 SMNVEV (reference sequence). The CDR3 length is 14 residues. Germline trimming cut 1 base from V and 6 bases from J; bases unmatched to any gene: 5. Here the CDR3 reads CASSLFGQVAEAFF. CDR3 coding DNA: TGTGCCAGCAGTTTATTCGGACAGGTGGCTGAAGCTTTCTTT.

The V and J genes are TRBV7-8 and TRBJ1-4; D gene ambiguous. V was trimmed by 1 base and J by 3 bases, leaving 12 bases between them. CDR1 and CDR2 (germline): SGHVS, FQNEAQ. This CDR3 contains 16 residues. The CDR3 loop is CASSLGHRRPNEKLFF. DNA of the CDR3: TGTGCCAGCAGCTTAGGACACCGACGGCCTAATGAAAAACTGTTTTTT.

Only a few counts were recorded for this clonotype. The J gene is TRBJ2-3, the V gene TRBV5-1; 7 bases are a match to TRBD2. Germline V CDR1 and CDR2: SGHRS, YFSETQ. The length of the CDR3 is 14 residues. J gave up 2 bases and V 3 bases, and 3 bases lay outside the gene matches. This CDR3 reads CASSWGGDTDTQYF. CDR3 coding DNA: TGCGCCAGCAGCTGGGGGGGGGACACAGATACGCAGTATTTT.

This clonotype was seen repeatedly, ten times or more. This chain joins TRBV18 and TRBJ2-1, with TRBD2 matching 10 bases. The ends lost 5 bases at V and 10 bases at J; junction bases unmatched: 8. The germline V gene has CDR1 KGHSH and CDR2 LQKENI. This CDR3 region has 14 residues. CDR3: CASSNSGRTREQFF. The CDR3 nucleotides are TGTGCCAGCTCAAATAGCGGGAGGACGAGGGAGCAGTTCTTC.

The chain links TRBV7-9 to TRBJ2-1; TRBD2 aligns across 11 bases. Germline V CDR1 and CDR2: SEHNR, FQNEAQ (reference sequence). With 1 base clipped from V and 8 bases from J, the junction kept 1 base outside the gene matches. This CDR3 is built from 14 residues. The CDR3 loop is CASSLVLAGDEQFF. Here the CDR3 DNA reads TGTGCCAGCAGCTTAGTACTAGCGGGAGATGAGCAGTTCTTC.

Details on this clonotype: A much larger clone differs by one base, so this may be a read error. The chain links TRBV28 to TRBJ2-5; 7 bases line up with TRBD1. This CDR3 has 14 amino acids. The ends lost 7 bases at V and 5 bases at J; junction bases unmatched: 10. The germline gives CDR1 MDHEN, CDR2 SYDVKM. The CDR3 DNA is TGTGCCAGCACCCATAGGGGGCGCAGGGAGACCCAGTACTTC. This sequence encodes CASTHRGRRETQYF.

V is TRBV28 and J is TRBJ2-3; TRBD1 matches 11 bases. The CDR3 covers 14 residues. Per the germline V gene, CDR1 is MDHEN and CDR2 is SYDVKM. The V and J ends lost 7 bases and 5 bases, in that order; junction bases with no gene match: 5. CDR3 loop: CASNGQGAVDTQYF. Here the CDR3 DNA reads TGTGCCAGCAACGGACAGGGGGCAGTAGATACGCAGTATTTT.

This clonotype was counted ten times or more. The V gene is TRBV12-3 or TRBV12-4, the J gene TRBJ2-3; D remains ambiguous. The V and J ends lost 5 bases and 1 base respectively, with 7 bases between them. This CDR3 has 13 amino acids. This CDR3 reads CASSNPGTDTQYF. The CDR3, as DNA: TGTGCCAGCAGTAACCCCGGCACAGATACGCAGTATTTT.

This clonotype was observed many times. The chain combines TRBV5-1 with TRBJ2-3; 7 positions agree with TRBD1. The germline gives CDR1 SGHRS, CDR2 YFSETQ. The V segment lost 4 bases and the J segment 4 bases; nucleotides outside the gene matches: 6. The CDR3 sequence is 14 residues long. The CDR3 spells CASSATGPPDTQYF. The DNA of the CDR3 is TGCGCCAGCAGCGCGACAGGGCCCCCAGATACGCAGTATTTT.

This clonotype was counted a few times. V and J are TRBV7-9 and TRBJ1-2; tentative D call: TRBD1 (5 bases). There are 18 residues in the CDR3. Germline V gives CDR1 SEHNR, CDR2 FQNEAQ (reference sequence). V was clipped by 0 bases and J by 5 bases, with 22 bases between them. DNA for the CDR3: TGTGCCAGCAGCTTAGCGCTCCGAGGGGCTACCAGCGGATATGGCTACACCTTC. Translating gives CASSLALRGATSGYGYTF.

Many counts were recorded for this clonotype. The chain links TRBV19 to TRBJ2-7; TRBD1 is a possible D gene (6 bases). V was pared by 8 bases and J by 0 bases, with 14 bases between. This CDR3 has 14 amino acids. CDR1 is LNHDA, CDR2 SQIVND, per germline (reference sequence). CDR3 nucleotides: TGTGCCAGTTCCAGGGACACCCGCTCCTACGAGCAGTACTTC. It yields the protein CASSRDTRSYEQYF.

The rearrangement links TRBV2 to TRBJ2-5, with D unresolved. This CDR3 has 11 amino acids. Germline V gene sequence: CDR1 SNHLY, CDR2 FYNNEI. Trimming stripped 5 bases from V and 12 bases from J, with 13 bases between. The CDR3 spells CASSQTDWEYF. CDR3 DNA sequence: TGTGCCAGCAGTCAGACCGATTGGGAGTACTTC.

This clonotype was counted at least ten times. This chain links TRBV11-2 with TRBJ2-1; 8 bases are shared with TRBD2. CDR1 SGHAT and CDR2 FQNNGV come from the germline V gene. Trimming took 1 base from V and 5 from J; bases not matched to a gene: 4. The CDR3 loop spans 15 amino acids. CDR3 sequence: CASSLVLAGNNEQFF. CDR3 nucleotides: TGTGCCAGCAGCTTAGTGTTAGCGGGGAACAATGAGCAGTTCTTC.

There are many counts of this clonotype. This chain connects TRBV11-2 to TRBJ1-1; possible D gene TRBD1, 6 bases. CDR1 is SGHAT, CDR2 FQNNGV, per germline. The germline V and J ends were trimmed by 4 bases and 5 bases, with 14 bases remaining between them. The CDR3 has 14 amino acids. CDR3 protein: CASSSEGGWTEAFF. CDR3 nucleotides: TGTGCCAGCAGCTCCGAGGGGGGTTGGACTGAAGCTTTCTTT.

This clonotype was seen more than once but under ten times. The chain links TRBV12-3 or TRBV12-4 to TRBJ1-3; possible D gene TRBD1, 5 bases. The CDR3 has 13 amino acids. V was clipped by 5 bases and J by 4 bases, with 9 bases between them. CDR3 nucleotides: TGTGCCAGCAGTCAGACAGAAGGAAACACCATATATTTT. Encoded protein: CASSQTEGNTIYF.

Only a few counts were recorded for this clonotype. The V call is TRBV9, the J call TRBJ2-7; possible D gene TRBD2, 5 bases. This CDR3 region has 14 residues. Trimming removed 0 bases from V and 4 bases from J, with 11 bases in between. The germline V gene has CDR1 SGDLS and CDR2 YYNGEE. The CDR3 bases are TGTGCCAGCAGCGTAGGTGGGAGTGGATACGAGCAGTACTTC. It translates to CASSVGGSGYEQYF.

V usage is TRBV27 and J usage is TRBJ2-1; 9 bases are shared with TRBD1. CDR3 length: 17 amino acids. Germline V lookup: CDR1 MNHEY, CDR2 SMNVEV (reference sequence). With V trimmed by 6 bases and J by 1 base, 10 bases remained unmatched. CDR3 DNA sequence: TGTGCCAGCAGACGGACTGAGGGACAGGGTTCCTACAATGAGCAGTTCTTC. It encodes CASRRTEGQGSYNEQFF.

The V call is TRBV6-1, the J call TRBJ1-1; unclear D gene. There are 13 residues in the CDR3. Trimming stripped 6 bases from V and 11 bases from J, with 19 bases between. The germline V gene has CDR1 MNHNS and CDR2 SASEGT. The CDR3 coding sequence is TGTGCCAGCAGCCAACCCTCGAGGGTGAGGGCTTTCTTT. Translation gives CASSQPSRVRAFF.

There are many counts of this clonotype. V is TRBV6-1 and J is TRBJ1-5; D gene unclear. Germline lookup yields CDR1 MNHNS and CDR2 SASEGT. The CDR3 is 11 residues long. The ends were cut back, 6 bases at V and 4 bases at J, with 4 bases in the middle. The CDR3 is CASRGNQPQHF. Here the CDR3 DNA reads TGTGCCAGCAGGGGGAATCAGCCCCAGCATTTT.

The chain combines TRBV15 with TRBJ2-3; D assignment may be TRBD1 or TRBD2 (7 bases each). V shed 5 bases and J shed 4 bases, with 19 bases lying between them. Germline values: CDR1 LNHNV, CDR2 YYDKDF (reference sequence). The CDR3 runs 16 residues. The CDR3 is CATSSYRGGVADTQYF. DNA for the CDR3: TGTGCCACCAGCTCTTACAGGGGAGGGGTAGCAGATACGCAGTATTTT.

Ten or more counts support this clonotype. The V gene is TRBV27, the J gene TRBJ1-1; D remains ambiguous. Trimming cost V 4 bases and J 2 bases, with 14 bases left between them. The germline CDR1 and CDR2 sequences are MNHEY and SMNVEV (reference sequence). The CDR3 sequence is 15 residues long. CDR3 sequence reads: CASSSRTPINTEAFF. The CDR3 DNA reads TGTGCCAGCAGTTCCCGCACACCCATCAACACTGAAGCTTTCTTT.

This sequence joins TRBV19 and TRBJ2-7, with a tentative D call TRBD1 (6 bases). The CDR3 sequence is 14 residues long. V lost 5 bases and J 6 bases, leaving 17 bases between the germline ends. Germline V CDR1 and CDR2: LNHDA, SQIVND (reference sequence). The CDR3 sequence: CASSFSGDTGEQYF. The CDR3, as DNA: TGTGCCAGTAGTTTTTCCGGGGACACGGGCGAGCAGTACTTC.

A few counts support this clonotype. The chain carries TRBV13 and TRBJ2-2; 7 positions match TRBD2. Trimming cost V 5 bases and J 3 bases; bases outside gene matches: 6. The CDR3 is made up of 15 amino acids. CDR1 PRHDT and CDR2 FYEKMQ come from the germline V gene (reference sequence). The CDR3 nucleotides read TGTGCCAGCAGCCCAAGAGGGAGGGACACCGGGGAGCTGTTTTTT. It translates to CASSPRGRDTGELFF.